The rows below give T cell receptor beta chains drawn from one sample of a study of CD8+CD57+ T cells in acquired aplastic anemia. One entry per CDR3 protein results from TCRdb running MiXCR on the reads. Of about 150,000 distinct CDR3 sequences listed, roughly 54% are singletons. Sequencing used sorted CD4+, CD8+, or CD8+CD57+ T cells (not recorded which) from PBMCs. These receptors all come from a human donor with aplastic anemia. Each CDR3 is given without its conserved first and last residue.

j_gene	len	v_gene	CDR3aa
TRBJ2-3	11	TRBV12-3/TRBV12-4	ATLFRPSDTQY
TRBJ2-1	10	TRBV12-3/TRBV12-4	ASSLWYNEQF
TRBJ2-7	13	TRBV4-3	ASSHSRVGTYEQY
TRBJ2-7	12	TRBV19	ASSIRGTSYEQY
TRBJ1-5	11	TRBV7-2	ASSLGIYQPQH
TRBJ2-1	11	TRBV7-8	ASSRARHNEQF
TRBJ1-1	16	TRBV24-1	ATSDSLHRQVSKGVSI
TRBJ2-7	12	TRBV2	ASSVGDPSKEQY
TRBJ1-5	13	TRBV10-2	ASSESGGRNQPQH
TRBJ2-2	13	TRBV24-1	ATSDWTGYTGELF
TRBJ1-6	13	TRBV7-9	ASSFIGRADSPLH
TRBJ2-2	10	TRBV25-1	ASTTLYGELF
TRBJ2-3	13	TRBV20-1	GADTSGRAVRTQY
TRBJ2-7	15	TRBV20-1	SARDLENSGSPLEQY
TRBJ2-5	13	TRBV7-3	ASSLGSRVWETQY
TRBJ1-2	11	TRBV20-1	SARALGAAGYT
TRBJ2-7	10	TRBV7-8	ASTLPGFEQY
TRBJ2-5	14	TRBV25-1	ASSESNQGAGETQY
TRBJ1-1	13	TRBV7-9	ASSLGRGWNTEAF
.	10	TRBV2	ASSGNSNTQY
TRBJ1-1	13	TRBV7-2	ASSLYGRGNTEAF
TRBJ1-2	11	TRBV29-1	SVESAGDYGYT
TRBJ1-6	13	TRBV9	ASSVAPDRDSPLH
TRBJ2-5	12	TRBV5-5	ASSLGPTRETQY
TRBJ1-4	12	TRBV10-3	AISESTTNEKLF
TRBJ2-3	15	TRBV5-4	ASSLQLARRRTDTQY
TRBJ2-7	12	TRBV7-6	ASSLNQARDEQY
TRBJ1-6	11	TRBV2	ASSDEGNSPLH
TRBJ1-5	13	TRBV19	ATHGGQEQYQPQH
TRBJ2-5	11	TRBV6-1	ASSINIEETQY
TRBJ1-2	12	TRBV7-9	ASSSLCANYGYT
TRBJ2-3	17	TRBV24-1	ATSSDLDPRQGITDTQY
TRBJ2-7	13	TRBV19	ASKRGTGGNYEQY
TRBJ2-1	14	TRBV4-1	VSSPDRTSGTNEQF
TRBJ1-1	12	TRBV19	ASSIDGDYTEAF
TRBJ1-2	12	TRBV25-1	GSNRAGGNYGYT
TRBJ1-4	8	TRBV9	ARTPEKLF
TRBJ1-6	12	TRBV20-1	SARVEADNSPLH
TRBJ2-6	13	TRBV6-1	ASSQTGSGANVLT
TRBJ1-2	11	TRBV2	ASYGGGGEQYT
TRBJ2-7	13	TRBV10-2	ASSEMAGGGYEQY
TRBJ2-1	12	TRBV6-4	ASSAGVRRNEQF
TRBJ2-5	14	TRBV3-1	ASSQNHRVAEETQY
TRBJ2-6	16	TRBV6-2/TRBV6-3	ASSTTKAGDSGANVLT
TRBJ2-7	14	TRBV9	ASSVDEGGPSYEQY
TRBJ2-5	12	TRBV6-5	ASSYSMGGETQY
TRBJ2-7	12	TRBV15	ATSRQGLASEQY
TRBJ2-5	11	TRBV10-3	AISVTEQETQY
TRBJ2-5	14	TRBV7-9	ASSLLASGGQETQY
TRBJ1-1	13	TRBV20-1	SARLPTGAKGEAF
TRBJ1-2	14	TRBV10-3	AISDSGTAPEEGYT
TRBJ2-1	16	TRBV3-1	ASSQSISLAGAHNEQF
TRBJ1-1	8	TRBV19	VTGFTEAF
TRBJ2-7	11	TRBV7-9	ASSSRETYEQY
TRBJ2-3	11	TRBV29-1	SAAGGQRDTQY